This T cell receptor (beta chain) is drawn from a study of blood T cell repertoires in COVID-19. Study in general: There were acute and convalescent COVID-19 samples, and they came from the United States, Italy and Spain. T cells, B-cell-depleted T cells, or PBMCs provided the cDNA or gDNA that served as material.

This CDR3 spans 13 amino acids. Per germline, CDR1 SGHDT and CDR2 YYEEEE. The V end was cut by 6 bases, the J end by 1 base, with 10 bases between. As originally analysed: Estimated nucleated cell counts came from reference gene primer amplification. The protocol was immunoSEQ multiplex PCR, while the TCRdb copy is restricted to in-frame clones and leaves out a portion. That table furnishes V, J and clone size, whereas the DNA furnished D and trimming. The sample contains about 170,000 clones, about 80% of which appear only once. This chain uses TRBV5-6 with TRBJ1-1; tentatively, D is TRBD1 (5 bases). The receptor comes from a human donor with acute or convalescent COVID-19. The donor label of this sample is uncertain. Sequenced input: peripheral blood. The CDR3 protein is CASTADRNTEAFF. In DNA form, the CDR3 reads TGTGCCAGCACCGCCGACAGGAACACTGAAGCTTTCTTT.